The clone carrying this T cell receptor (beta chain) has at least ten counts. The antigen is undetermined. Germline values: CDR1 MGHDK, CDR2 SYGVNS. The CDR3 has 15 amino acids. V gave up 7 bases and J gave up 2 bases; unmatched junction bases: 9. This entry belongs to a study of HIV-infected children after antiretroviral therapy interruption. The TCR library was built from RNA with a 3' RACE protocol and unique molecular identifiers. Using its own MiXCR run on the 3' RACE reads, TCRdb lists one record per CDR3 protein. This sample has 15,000 to 16,000 distinct CDR3 sequences, with 3% to 3.5% found just once. Treatment: PENTA 11 planned treatment interruption arm or continuous ART arm. Naive CD4+ CD45RA+ CD45RO- T cells were sorted from thawed PBMCs. Overall study results and limits: By the end of treatment interruption, naive CD4+ clonality (Gini) increased. Naive CD4+ sequences overlapped less between time points once interruption began.

This sequence was found in a child aged 2 to 17 with HIV. The sample in question was CD45RA+ CD4+ T cells from PBMCs, obtained from a donor given antiretroviral therapy, either interrupted or continuous. Subset denoted: naive CD4+ CD45RA+ CD45RO- T cells. This chain joins TRBV25-1 and TRBJ2-5, with TRBD2 matching 8 bases. In DNA, the CDR3 is TGTGCCAGCAAGGACCCAGCGGGGGCACAAGAGACCCAGTACTTC. It codes for CASKDPAGAQETQYF.